This T cell receptor beta chain originates from a study of CD8+CD57+ T cells in acquired aplastic anemia. Across the study: CD4+ and CD8+ cells, once sorted, gave DNA averaging around 3.4 ug.

Germline V lookup: CDR1 ENHRY, CDR2 SYGVKD. V was pared by 3 bases and J by 4 bases, with 10 bases between. This CDR3 comprises 14 residues. Sequencing was done on patients that had shown CD8+CD57+ cell expansion by flow cytometry. Diagnosis of severe acquired aplastic anemia applied to all patients. This clonotype was seen repeatedly, ten times or more. Its antigen is unknown. Overall study findings and caveats: Researchers report that around 29 CD8+ CDR3 sequences appeared in both patients and controls. Statistical testing detected no significant gap in CD8+ Simpson's diversity between patients and controls.

Profiling that covered TCR beta VDJ and CDR3 relied on genomic DNA as its template. A single record per CDR3 protein comes from TCRdb applying MiXCR to the reads. Counted here are about 40,000 distinct CDR3 sequences, about 63% occurring once; the ten biggest clones make up 45% to 65%. Sequencing was done on a sample of sorted CD4+, CD8+, or CD8+CD57+ T cells (not recorded which) from PBMCs. This receptor was obtained from a human donor with aplastic anemia. The chain is built from TRBV10-3 and TRBJ2-1; TRBD1 is a possible D gene (6 bases). The CDR3 spells CAISEVGAYNEQFF. DNA for the CDR3: TGTGCCATCAGTGAAGTGGGGGCTTACAATGAGCAGTTCTTC.